This entry features one TCR beta chain sequence. The data stem from a study of cytomegalovirus exposure and HLA in healthy donors. The PCR made use of 60 Vbeta and 13 Jbeta primers. Only in-frame clones appear in the TCRdb table, and some are missing; sequencing was by immunoSEQ multiplex PCR. There are tens of thousands of clones in the sample; about 73% occur only once, and 4.5% lies in the top ten. This receptor was obtained from a middle-aged man in good health and CMV-seronegative. The specimen sequenced was PBMCs.

This CDR3 is CASSLVQGATYYGYTF. The CDR3 DNA follows: TGTGCCAGCAGCTTGGTTCAGGGGGCGACCTACTATGGCTACACCTTC. This chain connects TRBV5-6 to TRBJ1-2, with 8 bases that match TRBD1. Per germline, CDR1 SGHDT and CDR2 YYEEEE. The CDR3 spans 16 residues. The V and J ends lost 0 bases and 3 bases, in that order; junction bases with no gene match: 7.